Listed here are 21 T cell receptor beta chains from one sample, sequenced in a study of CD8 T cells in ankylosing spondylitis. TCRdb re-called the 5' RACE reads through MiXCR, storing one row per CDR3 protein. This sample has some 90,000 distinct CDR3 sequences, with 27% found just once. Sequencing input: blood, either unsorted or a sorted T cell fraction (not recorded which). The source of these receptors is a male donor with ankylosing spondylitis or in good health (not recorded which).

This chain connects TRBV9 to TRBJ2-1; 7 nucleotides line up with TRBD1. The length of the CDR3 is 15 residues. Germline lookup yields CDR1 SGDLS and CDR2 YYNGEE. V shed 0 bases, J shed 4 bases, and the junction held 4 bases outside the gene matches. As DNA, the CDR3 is TGTGCCAGCAGCGTAGTAGGGACAGAGTACAATGAGCAGTTCTTC. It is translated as CASSVVGTEYNEQFF.

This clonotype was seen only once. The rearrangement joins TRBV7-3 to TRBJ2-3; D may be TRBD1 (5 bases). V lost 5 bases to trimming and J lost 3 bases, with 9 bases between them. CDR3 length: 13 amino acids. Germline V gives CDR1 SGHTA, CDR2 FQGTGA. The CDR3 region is CASSRAGTDTQYF. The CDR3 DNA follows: TGTGCCAGCAGCCGGGCAGGGACAGATACGCAGTATTTT. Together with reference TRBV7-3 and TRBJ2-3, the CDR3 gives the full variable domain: GAGVSQTPSNKVTEKGKYVELRCDPISGHTALYWYRQSLGQGPEFLIYFQGTGAADDSGLPNDRFFAVRPEGSVSTLKIQRTERGDSAVYLCASSRAGTDTQYFGPGTRLTVL.

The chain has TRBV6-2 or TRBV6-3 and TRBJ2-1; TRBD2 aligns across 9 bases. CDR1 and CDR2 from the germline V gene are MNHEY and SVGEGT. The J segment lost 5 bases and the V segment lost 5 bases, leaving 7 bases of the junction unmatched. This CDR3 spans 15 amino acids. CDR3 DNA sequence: TGTGCCAGCAGTAGCGCGGGGGGGAACCACAATGAGCAGTTCTTC. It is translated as CASSSAGGNHNEQFF.

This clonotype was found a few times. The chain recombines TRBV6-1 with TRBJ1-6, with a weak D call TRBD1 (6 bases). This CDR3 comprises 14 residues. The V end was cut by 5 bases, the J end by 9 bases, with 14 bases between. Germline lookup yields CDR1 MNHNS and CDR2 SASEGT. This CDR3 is CASSQGSEGSPLHF. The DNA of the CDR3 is TGTGCCAGCAGTCAGGGGTCCGAGGGTTCACCCCTCCACTTT.

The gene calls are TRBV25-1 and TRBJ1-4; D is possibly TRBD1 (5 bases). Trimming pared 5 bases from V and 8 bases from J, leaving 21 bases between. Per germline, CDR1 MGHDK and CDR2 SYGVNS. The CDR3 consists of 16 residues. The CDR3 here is CASSPQMDKDAEKLFF. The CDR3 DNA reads TGTGCCAGCAGTCCTCAGATGGACAAGGACGCCGAAAAACTGTTTTTT.

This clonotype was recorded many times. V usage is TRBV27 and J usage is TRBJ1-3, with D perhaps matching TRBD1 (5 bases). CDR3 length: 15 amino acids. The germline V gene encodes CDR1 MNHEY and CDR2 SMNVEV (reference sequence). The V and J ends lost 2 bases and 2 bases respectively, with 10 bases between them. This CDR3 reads CASSLLPGPGNTIYF. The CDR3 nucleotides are TGTGCCAGCAGTTTACTCCCAGGGCCTGGAAACACCATATATTTT.

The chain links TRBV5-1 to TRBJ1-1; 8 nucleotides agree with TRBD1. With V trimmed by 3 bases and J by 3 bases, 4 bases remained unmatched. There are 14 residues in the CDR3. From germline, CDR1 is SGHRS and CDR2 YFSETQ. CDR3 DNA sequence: TGCGCCAGCAGCTGGACAGGGCGGGACACTGAAGCTTTCTTT. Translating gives CASSWTGRDTEAFF.

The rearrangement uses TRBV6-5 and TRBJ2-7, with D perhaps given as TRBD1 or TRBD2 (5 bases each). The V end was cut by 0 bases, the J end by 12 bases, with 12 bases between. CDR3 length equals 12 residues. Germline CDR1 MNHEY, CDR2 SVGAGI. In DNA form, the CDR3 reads TGTGCCAGCAGTTACTCGGGGACGGATCCGTACTTC. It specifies CASSYSGTDPYF.

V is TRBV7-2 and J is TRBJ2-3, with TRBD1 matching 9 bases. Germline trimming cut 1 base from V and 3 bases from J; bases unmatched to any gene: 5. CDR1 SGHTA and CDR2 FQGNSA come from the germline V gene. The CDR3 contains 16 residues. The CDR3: CASSLENRGLTDTQYF. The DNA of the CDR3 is TGTGCCAGCAGCTTAGAGAACAGGGGGCTTACAGATACGCAGTATTTT.

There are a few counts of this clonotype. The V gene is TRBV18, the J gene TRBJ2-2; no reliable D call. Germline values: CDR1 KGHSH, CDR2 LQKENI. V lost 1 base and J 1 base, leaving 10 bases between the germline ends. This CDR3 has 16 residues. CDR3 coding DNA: TGTGCCAGCTCACCACAGGCAGGCGGGAACACCGGGGAGCTGTTTTTT. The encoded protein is CASSPQAGGNTGELFF.

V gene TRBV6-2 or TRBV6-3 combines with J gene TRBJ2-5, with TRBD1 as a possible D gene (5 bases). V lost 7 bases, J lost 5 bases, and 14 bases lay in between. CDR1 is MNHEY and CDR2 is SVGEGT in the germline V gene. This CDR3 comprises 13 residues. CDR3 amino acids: CASTRTYAETQYF. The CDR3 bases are TGTGCCAGCACACGGACATATGCGGAGACCCAGTACTTC.

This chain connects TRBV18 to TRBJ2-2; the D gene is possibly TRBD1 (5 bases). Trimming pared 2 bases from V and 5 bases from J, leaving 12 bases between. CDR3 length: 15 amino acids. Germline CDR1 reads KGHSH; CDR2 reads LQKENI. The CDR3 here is CASSPSTEPTGELFF. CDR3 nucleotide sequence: TGTGCCAGCTCACCATCGACAGAACCTACCGGGGAGCTGTTTTTT.

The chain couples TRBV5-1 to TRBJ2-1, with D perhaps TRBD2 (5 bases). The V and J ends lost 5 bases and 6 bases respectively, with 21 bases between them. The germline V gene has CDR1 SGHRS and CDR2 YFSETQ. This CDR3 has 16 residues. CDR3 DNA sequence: TGCGCCAGCAGGGAATCCTCGAATACTCGGGGCAATGAGCAGTTCTTC. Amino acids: CASRESSNTRGNEQFF.

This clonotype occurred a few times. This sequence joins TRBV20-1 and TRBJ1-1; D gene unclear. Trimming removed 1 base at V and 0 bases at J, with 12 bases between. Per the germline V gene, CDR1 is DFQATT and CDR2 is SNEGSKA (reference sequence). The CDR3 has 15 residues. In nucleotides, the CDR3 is TGCAGTGCTAGAGCCGCGAGGGTCATGAACACTGAAGCTTTCTTT. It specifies CSARAARVMNTEAFF.

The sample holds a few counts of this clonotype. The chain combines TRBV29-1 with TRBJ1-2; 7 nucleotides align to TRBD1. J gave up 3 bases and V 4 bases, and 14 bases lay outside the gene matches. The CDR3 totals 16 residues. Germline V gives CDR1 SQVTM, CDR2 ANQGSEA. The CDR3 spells CSVASTGQRAYYGYTF. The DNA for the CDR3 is TGCAGCGTTGCATCTACGGGACAGAGAGCATACTATGGCTACACCTTC.

Here the CDR3 reads CSAGGGGLGEQFF. The CDR3 DNA reads as TGCAGTGCAGGGGGGGGTGGACTAGGTGAGCAGTTCTTC. The V and J genes are TRBV20-1 and TRBJ2-1, with D tentatively TRBD2 (7 bases). The germline CDR1 and CDR2 sequences are DFQATT and SNEGSKA (reference sequence). The CDR3 runs 13 residues. Trimming removed 6 bases at V and 9 bases at J, with 18 bases between.

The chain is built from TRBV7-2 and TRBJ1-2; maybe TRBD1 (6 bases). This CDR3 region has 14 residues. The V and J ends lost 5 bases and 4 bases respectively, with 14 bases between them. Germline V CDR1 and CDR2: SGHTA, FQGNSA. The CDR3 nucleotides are TGTGCCAGCAGCATCGGACAGAGCTTCTATGGCTACACCTTC. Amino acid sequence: CASSIGQSFYGYTF. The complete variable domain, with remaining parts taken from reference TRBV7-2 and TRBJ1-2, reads GAGVSQSPSNKVTEKGKDVELRCDPISGHTALYWYRQSLGQGLEFLIYFQGNSAPDKSGLPSDRFSAERTGGSVSTLTIQRTQQEDSAVYLCASSIGQSFYGYTFGSGTRLTVV.

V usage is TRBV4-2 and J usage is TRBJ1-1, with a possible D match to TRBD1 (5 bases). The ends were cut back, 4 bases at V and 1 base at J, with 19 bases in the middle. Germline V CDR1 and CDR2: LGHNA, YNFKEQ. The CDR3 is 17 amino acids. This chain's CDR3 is CASSPGIRVIKNTEAFF. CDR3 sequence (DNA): TGTGCCAGCAGCCCAGGGATCAGGGTGATAAAGAACACTGAAGCTTTCTTT.

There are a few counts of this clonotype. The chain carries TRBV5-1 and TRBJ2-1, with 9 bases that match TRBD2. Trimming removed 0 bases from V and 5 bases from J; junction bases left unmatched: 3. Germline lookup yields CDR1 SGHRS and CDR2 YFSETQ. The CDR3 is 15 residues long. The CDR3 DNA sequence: TGCGCCAGCAGCTTGGCATTAGCGGGGGACAATGAGCAGTTCTTC. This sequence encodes CASSLALAGDNEQFF. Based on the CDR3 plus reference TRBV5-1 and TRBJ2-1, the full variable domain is KAGVTQTPRYLIKTRGQQVTLSCSPISGHRSVSWYQQTPGQGLQFLFEYFSETQRNKGNFPGRFSGRQFSNSRSEMNVSTLELGDSALYLCASSLALAGDNEQFFGPGTRLTVL.

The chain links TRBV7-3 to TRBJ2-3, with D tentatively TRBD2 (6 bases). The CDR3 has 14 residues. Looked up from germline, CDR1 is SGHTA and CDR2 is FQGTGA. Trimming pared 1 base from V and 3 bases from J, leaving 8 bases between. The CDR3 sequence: CASSLSAGTDTQYF. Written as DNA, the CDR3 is TGTGCCAGCAGCTTAAGTGCGGGGACAGATACGCAGTATTTT. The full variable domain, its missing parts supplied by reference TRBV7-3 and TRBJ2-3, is GAGVSQTPSNKVTEKGKYVELRCDPISGHTALYWYRQSLGQGPEFLIYFQGTGAADDSGLPNDRFFAVRPEGSVSTLKIQRTERGDSAVYLCASSLSAGTDTQYFGPGTRLTVL.

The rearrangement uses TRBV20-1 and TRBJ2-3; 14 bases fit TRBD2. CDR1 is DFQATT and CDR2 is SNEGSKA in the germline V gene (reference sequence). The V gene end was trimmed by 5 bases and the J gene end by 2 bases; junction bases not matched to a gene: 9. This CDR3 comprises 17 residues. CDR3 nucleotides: TGCAGTGCTGTCCCGGGACTAGCGGGGGACCACACAGATACGCAGTATTTT. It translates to CSAVPGLAGDHTDTQYF.